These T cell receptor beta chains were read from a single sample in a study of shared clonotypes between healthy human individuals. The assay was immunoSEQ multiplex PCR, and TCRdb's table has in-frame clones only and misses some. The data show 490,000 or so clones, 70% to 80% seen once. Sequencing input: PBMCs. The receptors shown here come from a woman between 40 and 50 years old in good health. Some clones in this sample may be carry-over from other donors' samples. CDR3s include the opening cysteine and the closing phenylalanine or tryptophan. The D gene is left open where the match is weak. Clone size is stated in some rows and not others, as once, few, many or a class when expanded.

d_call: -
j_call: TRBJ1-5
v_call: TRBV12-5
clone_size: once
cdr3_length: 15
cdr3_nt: TGTGCTAGTAACCCTCGGGGCGGGGGCAATCAGCCCCAGCATTTT
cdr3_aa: CASNPRGGGNQPQHF

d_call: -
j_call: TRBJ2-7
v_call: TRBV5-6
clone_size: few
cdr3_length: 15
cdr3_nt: TGTGCCAGCAGCGACGACAGCGAGCCCCGGGTCGAGCAGTACTTC
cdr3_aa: CASSDDSEPRVEQYF

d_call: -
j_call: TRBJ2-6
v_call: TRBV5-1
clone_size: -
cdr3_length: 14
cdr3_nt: TGCGCCAGCAGCTTGGAATGGCAGCCCAGGGTCCTGACTTTC
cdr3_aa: CASSLEWQPRVLTF

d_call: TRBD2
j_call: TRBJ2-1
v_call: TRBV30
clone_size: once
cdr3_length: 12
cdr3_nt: TGTGCCTGGAGCCCGGGGACTATTGAGCAGTTCTTC
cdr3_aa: CAWSPGTIEQFF

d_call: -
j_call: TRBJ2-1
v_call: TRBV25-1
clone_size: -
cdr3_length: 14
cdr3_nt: TGTGCCAGCAGTGAACCATCCCACTTAAATGAGCAGTTCTTC
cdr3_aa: CASSEPSHLNEQFF

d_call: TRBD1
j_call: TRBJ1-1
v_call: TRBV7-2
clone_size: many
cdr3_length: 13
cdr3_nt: TGTGCCAGCAGCCCAGGGGGAGTGGCTGAAGCTTTCTTT
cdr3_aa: CASSPGGVAEAFF

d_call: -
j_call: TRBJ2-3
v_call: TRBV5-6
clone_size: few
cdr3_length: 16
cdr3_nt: TGTGCCAGCAGCTTGACTGGGGCGATAAGCACAGATACGCAGTATTTT
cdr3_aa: CASSLTGAISTDTQYF

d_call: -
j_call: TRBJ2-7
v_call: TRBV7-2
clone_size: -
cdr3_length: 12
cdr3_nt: TGTGCCAGCAGCTTATGGGGCTACGAGCAGTACTTC
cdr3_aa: CASSLWGYEQYF

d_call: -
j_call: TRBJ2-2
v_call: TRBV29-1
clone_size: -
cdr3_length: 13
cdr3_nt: TGCAGCGTTGACAGGGGTGGGACCGGGGAGCTGTTTTTT
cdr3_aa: CSVDRGGTGELFF

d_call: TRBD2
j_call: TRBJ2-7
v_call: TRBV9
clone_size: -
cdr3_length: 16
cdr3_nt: TGTGCCAGCAGCGTAGGCCCTAGCGGGACCAACTACGAGCAGTACTTC
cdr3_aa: CASSVGPSGTNYEQYF

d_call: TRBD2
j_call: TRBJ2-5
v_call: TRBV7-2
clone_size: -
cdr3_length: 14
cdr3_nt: TGTGCCAGCAGCGTCACTAGCGGGAGTGAGACCCAGTACTTC
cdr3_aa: CASSVTSGSETQYF